The T cell receptor beta chain described here comes from a study of shared clonotypes between healthy human individuals. V dropped 1 base and J dropped 5 bases, with 21 bases sitting between them. The germline V gene has CDR1 SGHVS and CDR2 FQNEAQ. The CDR3 covers 17 residues. An assay was performed, and its level was deep. Assay used: immunoSEQ multiplex PCR; TCRdb lists only in-frame clones, some missing. The sample yields about 490,000 clones, around 80% seen once. There were only Caucasian adults among the donors, and all lived in Nashville, Tennessee. The sample comprised PBMCs. The chain couples TRBV7-8 to TRBJ2-7; tentatively, D is TRBD1 or TRBD2 (6 bases each). This TCR derives from a woman aged 40-49 years in good health. Some clones in this sample may be carry-over from other donors' samples. CDR3 sequence (DNA): TGTGCCAGCAGCTTAGGGATCCAGCCGGGGGCCTGGAACGAGCAGTACTTC. Protein: CASSLGIQPGAWNEQYF.